Reported below is one T cell receptor beta chain. The CDR3 extends over 14 amino acids. V lost 7 bases and J 5 bases, leaving 15 bases between the germline ends. Looked up from germline, CDR1 is SNHLY and CDR2 is FYNNEI. The sample is drawn from a study of blood T cell repertoires in COVID-19. Overall study context: Italy, Spain and the United States were the sources of the convalescent and acute COVID-19 samples. PBMCs, B-cell-depleted T cells, or T cells provided the cDNA or gDNA that made up the material.

Original methodology: Nucleated cell counts were estimated from reference gene primer amplification. The data were produced by immunoSEQ multiplex PCR, yet TCRdb's version contains in-frame clones alone and is incomplete. V and J calls plus clone size are reproduced from that table; the DNA served to infer D and trimming. The sample lists about 130,000 clones; around 86% were seen once. The V gene is TRBV2, the J gene TRBJ2-1; a possible D gene is TRBD1 (5 bases). This TCR derives from a human donor in a cohort sampled during active COVID-19. Sequencing was carried out using peripheral blood. CDR3 amino acids: CASMGRSPNNEQFF. CDR3 in DNA: TGTGCCAGCATGGGGCGCTCACCTAACAATGAGCAGTTCTTC.